This T cell receptor (beta chain) was found in a study of cytotoxic CD8 clonotypes in ibrutinib-treated CLL. Whole-study context: Patient counts were over 9 relapsed/refractory, roughly 16 treatment-naive and around 18 IGHV unmutated.

The germline V gene encodes CDR1 MNHEY and CDR2 SMNVEV (reference sequence). Trimming left V 6 bases short and J 3 bases short, with 11 bases between. The CDR3 contains 14 residues. The data were produced by immunoSEQ multiplex PCR, yet TCRdb's version contains in-frame clones alone and is incomplete. Among approximately 160,000 clones listed, about 88% were seen once. This TCR came from a human donor with chronic lymphocytic leukemia. The source material was PBMCs, sampled at disease progression, from a patient treated with ibrutinib. The chain is built from TRBV27 and TRBJ1-4; D is unclear. The CDR3 loop reads CASRPVESNEKLFF. CDR3 sequence (DNA): TGTGCCAGCAGACCTGTGGAGTCTAATGAAAAACTGTTTTTT.